This T cell receptor (beta chain) derives from a study of blood T cell repertoires in COVID-19. Study details: The samples span acute and convalescent COVID-19 from the United States, Italy and Spain. T cells, B-cell-depleted T cells, or PBMCs supplied cDNA or gDNA.

Authors' methods: Amplification of reference gene primers was used by the study to estimate nucleated cell counts. The data were produced by immunoSEQ multiplex PCR, yet TCRdb's version contains in-frame clones alone and is incomplete. V and J calls and clone size are given by that table; D and trimming were obtained from the DNA. Of some 150,000 clones listed, 84% are singletons. Germline CDR1 and CDR2: SNHLY and FYNNEI. CDR3 length: 13 residues. Trimming took 8 bases from V and 8 from J, leaving 16 bases between them. The clonotype originates from a human donor in a cohort sampled during active COVID-19. Sequenced: peripheral blood. The V and J genes are TRBV2 and TRBJ2-1; tentative D call: TRBD2 (5 bases). The CDR3 coding sequence is TGTGCCAGCGGTCTTTCTAGCACCTATGAGCAGTTCTTC. This translates into CASGLSSTYEQFF.